This paragraph covers one T cell receptor beta chain sequence. Its target is not known. This specimen belongs to a study of vaccination effects on CD4 cells after COVID-19. Notes on the study in general: The vaccine-induced clones of healthy vaccinees included only 1 of 255 that cross-reacted with common cold coronaviruses. At late timepoints after vaccination, vaccine- and infection-induced clones shrank markedly.

Assay: immunoSEQ multiplex PCR; the TCRdb copy retains only in-frame clones and omits some. Among under 30,000 clones, around 75% were seen once, and the ten largest hold 10%. Antigen-specific CD4+ T cells were expanded (with viral peptide pools) by the ViraFEST assay ahead of sequencing. Following 10 days of culture, CD4+ T cells were isolated. None of these healthy vaccinees had been infected with SARS-CoV-2 before vaccination. PBMC were cultured at some 2.1 million per well with 9 to 10 IU/ml IL-2 and 9.5 to 10 ug/ml peptides. The germline gives CDR1 LGHDT, CDR2 YNNKEL (reference sequence). Trimming took 0 bases from V and 7 from J; bases not matched to a gene: 8. The CDR3 is 16 amino acids.

The clonotype was recovered from a human donor who received a COVID-19 vaccine. The chain joins TRBV3-1 (or the pseudogene TRBV3-2) to TRBJ2-1; 8 bases map to TRBD2. The sample was CD4+ T cells from PBMCs cultured with HCoV-NL63 spike peptides, taken before COVID-19 vaccination. CDR3 sequence reads: CASSQERVGGANEQFF. The CDR3 DNA follows: TGTGCCAGCAGCCAAGAGAGGGTCGGGGGGGCGAATGAGCAGTTCTTC.